This TCR beta chain was recovered during a study of T-cell reconstitution after alpha-beta-depleted transplantation in children. Overall study results and limits: The study reportedly traced alpha-beta T cells about two months after transplant to several hundred expanded graft clones.

The V and J ends lost 1 base and 8 bases respectively, with 10 bases between them. This CDR3 region has 14 residues. CDR1 and CDR2 (germline): SGHRS, YFSETQ. Preparation of the TCRbeta library used unique molecular identifiers. One entry per CDR3 protein results from TCRdb running MiXCR on the PCR reads. The sample lists about 290,000 distinct CDR3 sequences, roughly 9.1% seen once, with roughly 7% in the top ten. This clonotype was counted a few times. Its antigen is as yet unknown. The J gene is TRBJ1-6, the V gene TRBV5-1, with D possibly being TRBD1 (5 bases). The TCR sequence derives from a boy in the first two years of life with acute myeloid leukemia, due to receive a stem cell transplant. Sequenced here: PBMCs, sampled before TCRalphabeta/CD19-depleted stem cell transplant. The CDR3, as DNA: TGCGCCAGCAGCTTGAAGGGGCCTTATTCACCCCTCCACTTT. Protein: CASSLKGPYSPLHF.